This TCR beta chain originates from a study of CD8+ T cells in alopecia areata. cDNA prepared by RNA extraction and subsequent reverse transcription served as the template for sequencing. Profiled with immunoSEQ multiplex PCR; TCRdb holds only in-frame clones, not every one. The data show approximately 280,000 clones, nearly 60% seen once. Treatment specified: oral pan-JAK inhibitor, 5-10 mg twice daily. The sample here was CD4+ T cells sorted from blood, taken at week 24, from a patient treated with tofacitinib. This receptor was obtained from a human donor with alopecia areata.

The CDR3 protein is CASSVAGLAGGGTDTQYF. In DNA form, the CDR3 reads TGTGCCAGCAGCGTAGCCGGACTAGCGGGGGGCGGTACAGATACGCAGTATTTT. The rearrangement uses TRBV9 and TRBJ2-3; 14 bases fit TRBD2. Trimming at V came to 0 bases and at J to 3 bases, leaving 6 bases not matched to a gene. The CDR3 extends over 18 amino acids. Germline V gives CDR1 SGDLS, CDR2 YYNGEE.